These 30 T cell receptor beta chains were sequenced from one sample in a study of cytomegalovirus exposure and HLA in healthy donors. The table came from immunoSEQ multiplex PCR; TCRdb's copy has only in-frame clones and leaves some out. Seen here are just under 150,000 clones, 80% to 90% observed once, and the top ten hold 3.5% to 5%. Sequenced sample: PBMCs. Receptors originate from a man aged 18 to 30 in good health and CMV-seropositive.

This chain links TRBV5-1 with TRBJ1-4, with D unresolved. This CDR3 region has 15 residues. Germline CDR1 and CDR2: SGHRS and YFSETQ. The V gene lost 8 bases and the J gene lost 1 base, with 15 bases spanning the gap. CDR3 amino acids: CASSTDGVTNEKLFF. CDR3 nucleotides: TGCGCCAGTAGCACGGACGGGGTAACTAATGAAAAACTGTTTTTT.

V usage is TRBV5-6 and J usage is TRBJ2-5; TRBD2 matches at 7 bases. The junction had 4 bases not matched to a gene; V was cut back by 3 bases and J by 5 bases. CDR1 is SGHDT, CDR2 YYEEEE, per germline. CDR3 size: 13 residues. For the CDR3, the DNA is TGTGCCAGCAGCTGGACTAGTTATGAGACCCAGTACTTC. Its protein is CASSWTSYETQYF.

This clone was seen more than once but under ten times. This rearrangement joins TRBV6-5 to TRBJ2-2; D gene ambiguous. In germline, CDR1 is MNHEY, CDR2 SVGAGI. CDR3 length equals 11 residues. V lost 6 bases, J lost 7 bases, and 6 bases lay in between. Written as DNA, the CDR3 is TGTGCCAGCAGGTCTTACGGGGAGCTGTTTTTT. Encoded protein: CASRSYGELFF.

The chain employs TRBV5-1 and TRBJ1-1, with D possibly matching TRBD1 (5 bases). The CDR3 loop spans 15 amino acids. The germline CDR1 and CDR2 sequences are SGHRS and YFSETQ. V was trimmed by 4 bases and J by 5 bases, leaving 18 bases between them. This CDR3 is CASSPGGASLTEAFF. The CDR3 region has the DNA TGCGCCAGCAGCCCGGGTGGGGCATCTTTAACTGAAGCTTTCTTT.

V is TRBV5-5 and J is TRBJ1-2; unclear D gene. V was cut by 5 bases and J by 6 bases, with 20 bases left in between. The CDR3 loop spans 15 amino acids. Germline CDR1 SGHKS, CDR2 YYEKEE (reference sequence). The CDR3 sequence: CASRLSITGIDGYTF. CDR3 nucleotides: TGTGCCAGCAGATTGTCCATTACGGGGATCGATGGCTACACCTTC.

The count of this clone is one. This chain joins TRBV7-3 and TRBJ2-5, with no clear D. The CDR3 spans 13 residues. Looked up from germline, CDR1 is SGHTA and CDR2 is FQGTGA. Trimming shortened V by 5 bases and J by 4 bases, and 11 bases separated the two germline ends. CDR3 loop: CASSTYSGETQYF. CDR3 in DNA: TGTGCCAGCAGCACGTACAGTGGAGAGACCCAGTACTTC.

The chain links TRBV2 to TRBJ1-3, with TRBD1 identical over 7 bases. Germline V gives CDR1 SNHLY, CDR2 FYNNEI. V lost 6 bases and J lost 13; bases outside the gene matches: 12. The CDR3 has 13 residues. The CDR3 loop is CASSFAQGGDIYF. CDR3 nucleotide sequence: TGTGCCAGCAGCTTTGCCCAGGGGGGCGATATATATTTT.

Written as DNA, the CDR3 is TGTGCCAGTAGCTTAATATTCTCTGGAAACACCATATATTTT. Protein product: CASSLIFSGNTIYF. The chain joins TRBV19 to TRBJ1-3; D unclear. The V end lost 6 bases, the J end lost 0 bases, and 9 bases lay between the germline ends. This CDR3 has 14 amino acids. Germline V gene lookup returns CDR1 LNHDA and CDR2 SQIVND (reference sequence).

J is TRBJ1-1 and V is TRBV18; no clear D gene. Trimming took 3 bases from V and 6 from J, leaving 8 bases between them. This CDR3 spans 12 amino acids. Germline lookup yields CDR1 KGHSH and CDR2 LQKENI. The CDR3 loop reads CASSPQEAEAFF. The CDR3 bases are TGTGCCAGCTCACCCCAAGAGGCTGAAGCTTTCTTT.

Only a few counts were recorded for this clone. This chain joins TRBV5-1 and TRBJ1-1; TRBD1 matches at 8 bases. CDR3 length equals 14 residues. After removal of 0 bases from V and 5 bases from J, the junction contained 3 bases not matched to a gene. Per germline, CDR1 SGHRS and CDR2 YFSETQ. CDR3 sequence (DNA): TGCGCCAGCAGCTTGGGACAGGGGATTACTGAAGCTTTCTTT. Amino acids: CASSLGQGITEAFF.

A single count supports this clone. The chain links TRBV27 to TRBJ1-5, with 10 bases fitting TRBD1. Germline CDR1 and CDR2: MNHEY and SMNVEV (reference sequence). Losses at the gene ends were 6 bases for V and 5 bases for J; bases not matched to a gene: 10. The CDR3 has 16 amino acids. The CDR3 nucleotides read TGTGCCAGCAGCCAAGCACGGGACAGGGGCCATCAGCCCCAGCATTTT. The encoded protein is CASSQARDRGHQPQHF.

This chain links TRBV2 with TRBJ2-4, with TRBD2 as a possible D gene (6 bases). The V end was cut by 8 bases, the J end by 8 bases, with 19 bases between. Germline values: CDR1 SNHLY, CDR2 FYNNEI. CDR3 length: 14 amino acids. The CDR3 DNA reads as TGTGCCAGCGGATCTCCGGAGGGTTCGGACATTCAGTACTTC. Protein product: CASGSPEGSDIQYF.

The chain recombines TRBV9 with TRBJ2-5; TRBD2 matches at 12 bases. CDR1 is SGDLS and CDR2 is YYNGEE in the germline V gene. The V and J ends lost 4 bases and 1 base, in that order; junction bases with no gene match: 5. The CDR3 is made up of 16 amino acids. The CDR3 here is CASSRLAGVTQETQYF. CDR3 bases: TGTGCCAGCAGCAGACTAGCGGGGGTCACCCAAGAGACCCAGTACTTC.

This chain joins TRBV2 and TRBJ2-4, with D possibly matching TRBD2 (6 bases). Deletions cut 4 bases from V and 0 bases from J, with 10 bases between. Germline CDR1 is SNHLY and CDR2 is FYNNEI. CDR3 size: 15 residues. The DNA for the CDR3 is TGTGCCAGCAGTGCCAAGGGACTAGCCAAAAACATTCAGTACTTC. It encodes CASSAKGLAKNIQYF.

The V gene is TRBV6-5, the J gene TRBJ1-1; D remains ambiguous. This CDR3 spans 14 amino acids. CDR1 MNHEY and CDR2 SVGAGI come from the germline V gene. V dropped 5 bases and J dropped 0 bases, with 10 bases sitting between them. CDR3 nucleotide sequence: TGTGCCAGCAGTCCTCGACTGTTGAACACTGAAGCTTTCTTT. This codes for CASSPRLLNTEAFF.

This clone was seen only a few times. This chain joins TRBV30 and TRBJ1-5; D perhaps matches TRBD1 (6 bases). In germline, CDR1 is GTSNPN, CDR2 SVGIG (reference sequence). The CDR3 covers 14 residues. V gave up 2 bases and J gave up 3 bases, with 11 bases separating them. The CDR3 spells CAWSRAGVNQPQHF. The CDR3 nucleotides read TGTGCCTGGAGTAGGGCAGGGGTCAATCAGCCCCAGCATTTT.

The count of this clone is one. This chain uses TRBV7-9 with TRBJ1-5; 8 bases match TRBD1. The ends lost 5 bases at V and 6 bases at J; junction bases unmatched: 3. The CDR3 covers 13 residues. Germline V gives CDR1 SEHNR, CDR2 FQNEAQ (reference sequence). CDR3 in amino acids: CASSPDRVQPQHF. As DNA, the CDR3 is TGTGCCAGCAGCCCGGACAGGGTTCAGCCCCAGCATTTT.

The chain joins TRBV27 to TRBJ1-4; no clear D. The length of the CDR3 is 14 residues. Trimming stripped 2 bases from V and 2 bases from J, with 6 bases between. CDR1 MNHEY and CDR2 SMNVEV come from the germline V gene (reference sequence). The CDR3 DNA is TGTGCCAGCAGTTTAGCGTGGACTAATGAAAAACTGTTTTTT. It is translated as CASSLAWTNEKLFF.

This chain links TRBV13 with TRBJ1-2; D might be TRBD1 (5 bases). This CDR3 region has 15 residues. Looked up from germline, CDR1 is PRHDT and CDR2 is FYEKMQ (reference sequence). V lost 5 bases and J 4 bases, leaving 17 bases between the germline ends. The CDR3 is CASSVRVPDAYGYTF. CDR3 bases: TGTGCCAGCAGCGTCAGGGTGCCCGACGCCTATGGCTACACCTTC.

The rearrangement links TRBV5-1 to TRBJ1-2; 7 positions agree with TRBD1. The CDR3 runs 14 residues. With 0 bases clipped from V and 8 bases from J, the junction kept 7 bases outside the gene matches. Germline V gives CDR1 SGHRS, CDR2 YFSETQ. The CDR3 region has the DNA TGCGCCAGCAGCTTGGGACAGGGTCAGGACGGCTACACCTTC. This gives the protein CASSLGQGQDGYTF.

This chain uses TRBV19 with TRBJ2-7; D might be TRBD2 (5 bases). The germline V and J ends were trimmed by 5 bases and 3 bases, with 17 bases remaining between them. The CDR3 consists of 15 residues. The germline V gene has CDR1 LNHDA and CDR2 SQIVND (reference sequence). CDR3: CASSVRASEVYEQYF. Written as DNA, the CDR3 is TGTGCCAGTAGTGTTCGGGCTTCGGAGGTCTACGAGCAGTACTTC. Based on the CDR3 plus reference TRBV19 and TRBJ2-7, the full variable domain is DGGITQSPKYLFRKEGQNVTLSCEQNLNHDAMYWYRQDPGQGLRLIYYSQIVNDFQKGDIAEGYSVSREKKESFPLTVTSAQKNPTAFYLCASSVRASEVYEQYFGPGTRLTVT.

This clone was seen just once. V is TRBV7-2 and J is TRBJ1-3, with TRBD1 matching over 10 bases. CDR3 size: 18 residues. J gave up 0 bases and V 5 bases, and 10 bases lay outside the gene matches. Germline CDR1 and CDR2: SGHTA and FQGNSA. CDR3 protein: CASSEGQGRRGSGNTIYF. For the CDR3, the DNA is TGTGCCAGCAGCGAGGGACAGGGGCGGCGGGGCTCTGGAAACACCATATATTTT.

The table lists this clone with a count of one. This chain uses TRBV7-3 with TRBJ2-1; 7 nucleotides line up with TRBD2. CDR1 and CDR2 from the germline V gene are SGHTA and FQGTGA. This CDR3 contains 13 residues. J gave up 8 bases and V 5 bases, and 6 bases lay outside the gene matches. CDR3: CASSPPGGHEQFF. CDR3 nucleotides: TGTGCCAGCAGCCCCCCGGGGGGTCATGAGCAGTTCTTC. The variable domain in full, completed from reference TRBV7-3 and TRBJ2-1, reads GAGVSQTPSNKVTEKGKYVELRCDPISGHTALYWYRQSLGQGPEFLIYFQGTGAADDSGLPNDRFFAVRPEGSVSTLKIQRTERGDSAVYLCASSPPGGHEQFFGPGTRLTVL.

The chain uses TRBV4-1 and TRBJ2-3, with 11 bases fitting TRBD2. Germline V CDR1 and CDR2: MGHRA, YSYEKL. CDR3 length: 17 amino acids. J lost 2 bases, V lost 2 bases, and 6 bases had no gene match. This chain's CDR3 is CASSQRYSGRDTDTQYF. The DNA of the CDR3 is TGCGCCAGCAGCCAACGTTATAGCGGGAGGGACACAGATACGCAGTATTTT.

This sequence joins TRBV6-5 and TRBJ1-5; D is uncertain. The V gene lost 0 bases and the J gene lost 12 bases, with 12 bases spanning the gap. CDR1 and CDR2 from the germline V gene are MNHEY and SVGAGI. This CDR3 is 13 amino acids long. CDR3 nucleotide sequence: TGTGCCAGCAGTTACTCCCCGGGAGGACTCCAGCATTTT. This codes for CASSYSPGGLQHF.

The chain employs TRBV6-6 and TRBJ2-3; D may be TRBD1 (5 bases). V was shortened by 6 bases and J by 2 bases, with 15 bases between the two germline ends. Germline CDR1 MNHNY, CDR2 SVGAGI (reference sequence). The CDR3 length is 15 residues. The CDR3 loop reads CASSTRQGDTDTQYF. DNA of the CDR3: TGTGCCAGCAGCACGAGGCAGGGTGACACAGATACGCAGTATTTT.

This clone was seen more than once but under ten times. The chain combines TRBV5-1 with TRBJ1-1; 7 bases are shared with TRBD1. Trimming cost V 5 bases and J 4 bases; bases outside gene matches: 8. Germline CDR1 reads SGHRS; CDR2 reads YFSETQ. The CDR3 runs to 14 residues. As DNA, the CDR3 is TGCGCCAGCAGTTTGCAGGGGGAAAGCACTGAAGCTTTCTTT. Translated, it gives CASSLQGESTEAFF. Together with reference TRBV5-1 and TRBJ1-1, the CDR3 gives the full variable domain: KAGVTQTPRYLIKTRGQQVTLSCSPISGHRSVSWYQQTPGQGLQFLFEYFSETQRNKGNFPGRFSGRQFSNSRSEMNVSTLELGDSALYLCASSLQGESTEAFFGQGTRLTVV.

In its sample, this clone was seen once. V gene TRBV29-1 combines with J gene TRBJ1-2; 10 bases match TRBD1. There are 13 residues in the CDR3. J was trimmed by 4 bases and V by 7 bases; bases with no gene match: 6. Germline V gene data show CDR1 as SQVTM and CDR2 as ANQGSEA. Here the CDR3 reads CSGGQGEVYGYTF. CDR3 nucleotides: TGCAGCGGTGGACAGGGGGAGGTCTATGGCTACACCTTC.

This rearrangement joins TRBV11-3 to TRBJ2-5; D possibly corresponds to TRBD2 (5 bases). V lost 1 base and J lost 3, with 6 bases in between. The CDR3 extends over 13 amino acids. The germline CDR1 and CDR2 sequences are SGHNT and YENEEA. The CDR3 DNA follows: TGTGCCAGCAGCTTAGTCGGGGAAGAGACCCAGTACTTC. As protein: CASSLVGEETQYF.

This clone appeared a single time. The J gene is TRBJ2-3, the V gene TRBV9, with D hard to call. Trimming cost V 4 bases and J 0 bases, with 12 bases left between them. The CDR3 is 15 residues long. From germline, CDR1 is SGDLS and CDR2 YYNGEE. CDR3 nucleotide sequence: TGTGCCAGCAGCTCCCCTGCGGTGAGCACAGATACGCAGTATTTT. Its translation is CASSSPAVSTDTQYF. The variable domain in full, completed from reference TRBV9 and TRBJ2-3, reads DSGVTQTPKHLITATGQRVTLRCSPRSGDLSVYWYQQSLDQGLQFLIQYYNGEERAKGNILERFSAQQFPDLHSELNLSSLELGDSALYFCASSSPAVSTDTQYFGPGTRLTVL.